The sample holds a few counts of the clone carrying this TCR beta chain. As yet, its antigen is unknown. This sample stems from a study of cytomegalovirus exposure and HLA in healthy donors. Study outcomes and limitations: The records held CMV serostatus as the only immune exposure information. Among the most significant clusters, several appeared linked to common viral pathogens in a later analysis.

The PCR contained 60 Vbeta and 13 Jbeta primers. In the original processing: In a later analysis, of some 80 million unique beta chains, about 12 million appeared in at least two donors. Sequenced by immunoSEQ multiplex PCR; TCRdb stores in-frame clones only, minus some. The V and J calls and the clone size are those of that table, but D and trimming were determined from the DNA. Among 55,000 to 65,000 clones listed, around 81% were seen once. The CDR3 is 17 residues long. The ends lost 6 bases at V and 2 bases at J; junction bases unmatched: 14. The germline CDR1 and CDR2 sequences are SNHLY and FYNNEI.

The chain has TRBV2 and TRBJ2-5; 8 bases map to TRBD2. The sample comprised PBMCs. The clonotype comes from a male donor in good health and CMV-seronegative. CDR3 protein: CASRPPIAGSNQETQYF. The CDR3 DNA follows: TGTGCCAGCAGACCCCCGATAGCGGGGAGCAATCAAGAGACCCAGTACTTC.